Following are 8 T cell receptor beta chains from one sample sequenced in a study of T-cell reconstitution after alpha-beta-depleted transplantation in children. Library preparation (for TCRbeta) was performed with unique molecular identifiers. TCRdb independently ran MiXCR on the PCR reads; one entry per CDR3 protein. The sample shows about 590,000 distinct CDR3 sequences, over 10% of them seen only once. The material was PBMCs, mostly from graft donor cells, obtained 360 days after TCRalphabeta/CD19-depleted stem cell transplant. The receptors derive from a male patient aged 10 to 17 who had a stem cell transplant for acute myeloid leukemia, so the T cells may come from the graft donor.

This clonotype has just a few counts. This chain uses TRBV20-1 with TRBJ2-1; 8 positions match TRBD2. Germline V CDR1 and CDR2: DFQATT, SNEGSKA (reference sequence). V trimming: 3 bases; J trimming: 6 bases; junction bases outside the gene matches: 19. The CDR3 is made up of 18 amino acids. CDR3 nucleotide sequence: TGCAGTGCTAGTCTTCCCCCGGGTTCCAGGACTAGCAGCAATGAGCAGTTCTTC. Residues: CSASLPPGSRTSSNEQFF.

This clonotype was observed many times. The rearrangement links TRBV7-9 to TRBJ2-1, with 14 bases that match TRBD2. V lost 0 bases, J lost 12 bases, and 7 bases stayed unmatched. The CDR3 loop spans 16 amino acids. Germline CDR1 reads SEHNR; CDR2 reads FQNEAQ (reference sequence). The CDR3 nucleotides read TGTGCCAGCAGCTTAGCGGGACTAGCGGGAGATCGCCGGCAGTTCTTC. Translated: CASSLAGLAGDRRQFF.

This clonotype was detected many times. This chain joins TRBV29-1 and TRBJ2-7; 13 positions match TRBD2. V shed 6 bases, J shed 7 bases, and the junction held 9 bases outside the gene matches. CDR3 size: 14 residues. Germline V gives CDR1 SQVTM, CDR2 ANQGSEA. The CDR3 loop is CSVGGLAGAGEQYF. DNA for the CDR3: TGCAGCGTCGGAGGACTAGCGGGAGCGGGAGAGCAGTACTTC.

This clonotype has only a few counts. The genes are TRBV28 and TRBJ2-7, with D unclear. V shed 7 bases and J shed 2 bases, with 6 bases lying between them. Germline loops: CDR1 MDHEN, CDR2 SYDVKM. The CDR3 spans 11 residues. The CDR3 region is CASNSPYEQYF. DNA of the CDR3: TGTGCCAGCAATTCTCCCTACGAGCAGTACTTC.

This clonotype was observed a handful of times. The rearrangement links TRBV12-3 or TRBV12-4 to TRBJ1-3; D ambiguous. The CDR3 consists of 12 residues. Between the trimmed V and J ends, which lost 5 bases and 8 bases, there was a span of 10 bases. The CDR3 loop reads CASSPSRDTIYF. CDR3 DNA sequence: TGTGCCAGCAGTCCCTCCCGGGACACCATATATTTT.

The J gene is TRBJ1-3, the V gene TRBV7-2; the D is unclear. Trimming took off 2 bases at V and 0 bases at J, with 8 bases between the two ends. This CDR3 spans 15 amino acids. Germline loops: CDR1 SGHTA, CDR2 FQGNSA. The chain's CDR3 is CASSLHHGSGNTIYF. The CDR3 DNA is TGTGCCAGCAGCTTACACCACGGCTCTGGAAACACCATATATTTT.

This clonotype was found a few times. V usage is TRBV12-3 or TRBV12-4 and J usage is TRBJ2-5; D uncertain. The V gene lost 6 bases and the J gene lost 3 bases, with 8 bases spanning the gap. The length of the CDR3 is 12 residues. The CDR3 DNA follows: TGTGCCAGCAGCCCGATTGAAGAGACCCAGTACTTC. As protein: CASSPIEETQYF.

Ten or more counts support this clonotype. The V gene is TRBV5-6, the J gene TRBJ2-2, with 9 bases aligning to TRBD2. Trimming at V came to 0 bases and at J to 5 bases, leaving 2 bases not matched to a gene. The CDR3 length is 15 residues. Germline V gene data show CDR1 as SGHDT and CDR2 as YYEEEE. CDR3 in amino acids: CASSLASGKTGELFF. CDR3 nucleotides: TGTGCCAGCAGCTTGGCTAGCGGGAAAACCGGGGAGCTGTTTTTT.